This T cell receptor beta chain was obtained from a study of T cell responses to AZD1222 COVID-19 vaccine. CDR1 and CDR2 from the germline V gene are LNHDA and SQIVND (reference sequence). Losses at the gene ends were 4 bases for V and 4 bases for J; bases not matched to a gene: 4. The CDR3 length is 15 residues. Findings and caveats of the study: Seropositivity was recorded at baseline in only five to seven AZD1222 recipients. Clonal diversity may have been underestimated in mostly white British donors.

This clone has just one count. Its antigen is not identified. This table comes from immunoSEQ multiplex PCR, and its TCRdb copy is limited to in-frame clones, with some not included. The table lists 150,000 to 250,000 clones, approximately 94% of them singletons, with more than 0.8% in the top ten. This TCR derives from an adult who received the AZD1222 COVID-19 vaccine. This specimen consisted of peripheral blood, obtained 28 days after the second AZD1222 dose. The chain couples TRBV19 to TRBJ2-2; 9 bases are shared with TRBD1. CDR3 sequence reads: CASSTGQGSTGELFF. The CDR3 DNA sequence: TGTGCCAGTAGTACTGGACAGGGGAGCACCGGGGAGCTGTTTTTT.